This is a list of T cell receptor beta chains from one sample in a study of T cells in Graves' hyperthyroidism and ophthalmopathy. TCRdb fed the multiplex PCR reads into MiXCR, producing one record per CDR3 protein. Of over 500,000 distinct CDR3 sequences listed, roughly 15% were seen once; the top ten hold 17%. Sequencing was carried out using blood. The receptors stem from a young woman with Graves' ophthalmopathy. The CDR3 runs from the conserved cysteine through the conserved F or W. Fields, in order: D gene, V gene, J gene, clone size, CDR3 DNA, CDR3 protein. The D gene is left open where the match is weak. The size field is filled for only some rows; it gives once, few, many or a size class.

NA,TRBV7-9,TRBJ2-3,many,TGTGCCAGCAGCTTAGAACGGGGGGCGGACACAGATACGCAGTATTTT,CASSLERGADTDTQYF
TRBD2,TRBV4-1,TRBJ2-3,few,TGCGCCAGCAGCCAAGGGGCGGGGACTAACACAGATACGCAGTATTTT,CASSQGAGTNTDTQYF
NA,TRBV30,TRBJ1-4,NA,TGTGCCTGGAGTGTACAGGACAGTAATGAAAAACTGTTTTTT,CAWSVQDSNEKLFF
TRBD2,TRBV10-3,TRBJ2-3,NA,TGTGCCATCAGTGAGGGACTAGCGGGGGGGGACATCACAGATACGCAGTATTTT,CAISEGLAGGDITDTQYF
TRBD2,TRBV5-1,TRBJ2-3,many,TGCGCCAGCAGCTTAATTATAGCGGGAAGGGGTGATACGCAGTATTTT,CASSLIIAGRGDTQYF
NA,TRBV11-2,TRBJ2-1,few,TGTGCCAGCAGCTTAGATGTAGGGGCCTACAATGAGCAGTTCTTC,CASSLDVGAYNEQFF
TRBD2,TRBV5-5,TRBJ2-1,few,TGTGCCAGCAGCTTGGTTGCCAGCGGGAGGTCAGAGGAGCAGTTCTTC,CASSLVASGRSEEQFF
NA,TRBV10-3,TRBJ2-5,many,TGTGCCATCAGTGAGTCGTTACGGGGATCAGGGGAGACCCAGTACTTC,CAISESLRGSGETQYF
NA,TRBV2,TRBJ2-1,many,TGTGCCAGCAGATGGACAGCCTCCTACAATGAGCAGTTCTTC,CASRWTASYNEQFF
NA,TRBV6-2/TRBV6-3,TRBJ2-3,few,TGTGCCAGCAGTTATGGCAGTATCCTGGCAGATACGCAGTATTTT,CASSYGSILADTQYF
NA,TRBV15,TRBJ2-1,NA,TGTGCCACCGCGGGGCAGAACAATGAGCAGTTCTTC,CATAGQNNEQFF
TRBD2,TRBV28,TRBJ2-1,many,TGTGCCAGCAGGGATGGGACTAGCGGGTCTTACAATGAGCAGTTCTTC,CASRDGTSGSYNEQFF
NA,TRBV5-1,TRBJ2-1,NA,TGCGCCAGCAGCGGTAGCCCCGGCTCCTACAATGAGCAGTTCTTC,CASSGSPGSYNEQFF
NA,TRBV28,TRBJ2-6,NA,TGTGCCAGCAGCCCCTACATGGGCTCTGGGGCCAACGTCCTGACTTTC,CASSPYMGSGANVLTF
TRBD1,TRBV5-1,TRBJ1-2,few,TGCGCCAGCAGCTACGACAGGGGGCATGGCTACACCTTC,CASSYDRGHGYTF
TRBD2,TRBV6-2/TRBV6-3,TRBJ2-3,many,TGTGCCAGCAGTTCGTTAGCGGGAGGCACAGATACGCAGTATTTT,CASSSLAGGTDTQYF
NA,TRBV28,TRBJ1-1,many,TGTGCCAGCAGTTTATCTCGGCAGCGTGAAGCTTTCTTT,CASSLSRQREAFF
NA,TRBV29-1,TRBJ1-3,NA,TGCAGCGCGTGGGCGGTCTCTGGAAACACCATATATTTT,CSAWAVSGNTIYF
NA,TRBV5-5,TRBJ2-1,few,TGTGCCAGCAGCTTGGATATACCCCTACTAGGCAATGAGCAGTTCTTC,CASSLDIPLLGNEQFF
NA,TRBV19,TRBJ2-1,NA,TGTGCCAGTAGTATGACCGGGACAATTGATGCCTACGAGCAGTTCTTC,CASSMTGTIDAYEQFF
NA,TRBV20-1,TRBJ2-7,NA,TGCAGTGCTAGGGTGGCGCAGGGACCCACCTACGAGCAGTACTTC,CSARVAQGPTYEQYF
NA,TRBV30,TRBJ1-1,many,TGTGCCTGGAGAGTAAACAGCCGCACTGAAGCTTTCTTT,CAWRVNSRTEAFF
NA,TRBV20-1,TRBJ1-4,NA,TGCAGTGCCTCAACAGGGCTACAGAATGAAAAACTGTTTTTT,CSASTGLQNEKLFF
TRBD1,TRBV24-1,TRBJ2-2,few,TGTGCCACCAGTGGAACAGGGGTGACCGGGGAGCTGTTTTTT,CATSGTGVTGELFF
TRBD1,TRBV28,TRBJ2-7,many,TGTGCCAGCAGGGACAGGTCCTCCTACGAGCAGTACTTC,CASRDRSSYEQYF
NA,TRBV6-1,TRBJ1-5,few,TGTGCCAGCTGTGTAAGGGACAATCAGCCCCAGCATTTT,CASCVRDNQPQHF
NA,TRBV6-1,TRBJ1-5,NA,TGTGCCAGCAGAGAATGGGGCCCGATATATAGCAATCAGCCCCAGCATTTT,CASREWGPIYSNQPQHF
NA,TRBV5-8,TRBJ1-1,many,TGTGCCAGCAGCTTGTTGTACCAGGATAAGAACACTGAAGCTTTCTTT,CASSLLYQDKNTEAFF
NA,TRBV20-1,TRBJ1-5,many,TGCAGTGCTAGACACCCGGGAGATAGGGGCAATCAGCCCCAGCATTTT,CSARHPGDRGNQPQHF
NA,TRBV30,TRBJ1-5,many,TGTGCCTGGGCGGGGGGGGACAATCAGCCCCAGCATTTT,CAWAGGDNQPQHF
NA,TRBV2,TRBJ1-1,many,TGTGCCAGCAGTGTTGGACACCGGAACACTGAAGCTTTCTTT,CASSVGHRNTEAFF
NA,TRBV6-5,TRBJ2-5,NA,TGTGCCAGCAGTTACTCGGTTGTGAGCGCCAGAGGCGACCAAGAGACCCAGTACTTC,CASSYSVVSARGDQETQYF
NA,TRBV12-3/TRBV12-4,TRBJ1-1,NA,TGTGCCAGCAGTCTACAAGGGAGGGAAGCTTTCTTT,CASSLQGREAFF
TRBD2,TRBV4-1,TRBJ2-1,NA,TGCGCCAGCAGCCCCGGGACTAGGAGCTCCTACAATGAGCAGTTCTTC,CASSPGTRSSYNEQFF
NA,TRBV29-1,TRBJ2-3,many,TGCAGCGTTGAAGCAGGGGACGGCACAGATACGCAGTATTTT,CSVEAGDGTDTQYF
NA,TRBV27,TRBJ2-5,many,TGTGCCAGCAGTCCGCCGGGGGTGAGGGCAGTGGAGACCCAGTACTTC,CASSPPGVRAVETQYF
TRBD1,TRBV4-1,TRBJ1-1,NA,TGCGCCAGCATTGAGGGACAGGGCCCGAACACTGAAGCTTTCTTT,CASIEGQGPNTEAFF
NA,TRBV19,TRBJ1-1,NA,TGTACCAGTAGTATGGGACAACTTGGAGCTTTCTTT,CTSSMGQLGAFF
TRBD2,TRBV27,TRBJ2-1,many,TGTGCCAGCAGTTTAATAGCGGGGGGAACGTACAATGAGCAGTTCTTC,CASSLIAGGTYNEQFF
TRBD1,TRBV9,TRBJ1-1,many,TGTGCCAGCAGCGTTGCGGGACAGACGGACACTGAAGCTTTCTTT,CASSVAGQTDTEAFF